This T cell receptor (beta chain) emerged from a study of shared clonotypes between healthy human individuals. General study findings and limits: Large sequencing depth failed to make sorted-subset sequencing complete, rarefaction showed. The represented genetic and exposure-history diversity was limited by the small number of donors.

With respect to this clone: The antigen is not known.

It was CD45RO-negative cells, positively selected for CCR7, that made up naive CD8 cells, with terminally differentiated effector memory CD45RA+ cells excluded. CDR1 and CDR2 (germline): SGHTS, YDEGEE. The CDR3 totals 16 residues. V lost 4 bases to trimming and J lost 0 bases; unmatched junction nucleotides: 8. Samples underwent the assay at deep level. For each subset, genomic DNA was distributed in equal portions over several immunoSEQ plates. The table came from immunoSEQ multiplex PCR; TCRdb's copy has only in-frame clones and leaves some out. The table lists some 2 million clones, less than 95% of them singletons.

V is TRBV5-8 and J is TRBJ1-1, with 8 bases matching TRBD1. This receptor was taken from a man aged 18 to 29 in good health. The specimen sequenced was naive CD8+ T cells sorted from blood. CDR3 protein: CASSARDRHMNTEAFF. The CDR3 DNA reads as TGTGCCAGCAGCGCCCGGGACAGGCATATGAACACTGAAGCTTTCTTT.